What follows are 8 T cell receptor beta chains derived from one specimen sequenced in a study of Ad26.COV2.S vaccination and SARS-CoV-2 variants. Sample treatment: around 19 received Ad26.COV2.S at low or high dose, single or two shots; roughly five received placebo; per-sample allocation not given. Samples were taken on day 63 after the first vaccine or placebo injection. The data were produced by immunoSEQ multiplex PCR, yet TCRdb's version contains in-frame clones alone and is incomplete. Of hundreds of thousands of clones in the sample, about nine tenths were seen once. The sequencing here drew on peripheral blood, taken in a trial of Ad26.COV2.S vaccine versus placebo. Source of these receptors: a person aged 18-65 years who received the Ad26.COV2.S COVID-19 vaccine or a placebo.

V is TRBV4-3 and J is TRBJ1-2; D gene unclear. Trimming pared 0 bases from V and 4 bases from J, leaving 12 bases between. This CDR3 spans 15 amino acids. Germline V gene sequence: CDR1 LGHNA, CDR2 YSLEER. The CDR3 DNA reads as TGCGCCAGCAGCCAAGATTATAACAGCCGCTATGGCTACACCTTC. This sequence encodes CASSQDYNSRYGYTF.

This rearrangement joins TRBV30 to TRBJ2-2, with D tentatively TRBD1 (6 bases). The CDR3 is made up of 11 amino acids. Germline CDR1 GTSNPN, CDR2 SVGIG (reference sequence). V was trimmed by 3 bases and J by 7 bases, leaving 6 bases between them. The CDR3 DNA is TGTGCCTGGAGCAGGGGCGGGGAGCTGTTTTTT. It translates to CAWSRGGELFF.

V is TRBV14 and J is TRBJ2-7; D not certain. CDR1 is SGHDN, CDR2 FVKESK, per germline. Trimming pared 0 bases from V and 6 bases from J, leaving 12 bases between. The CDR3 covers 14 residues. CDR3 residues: CASSQDPNTSEQYF. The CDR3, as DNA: TGTGCCAGCAGCCAAGATCCGAACACATCCGAGCAGTACTTC.

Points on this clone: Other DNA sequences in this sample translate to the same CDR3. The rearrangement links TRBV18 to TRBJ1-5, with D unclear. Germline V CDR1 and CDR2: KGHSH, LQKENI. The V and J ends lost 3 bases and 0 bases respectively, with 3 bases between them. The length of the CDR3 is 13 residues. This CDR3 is CASSPDSNQPQHF. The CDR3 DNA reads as TGTGCCAGCTCACCGGATAGCAATCAGCCCCAGCATTTT.

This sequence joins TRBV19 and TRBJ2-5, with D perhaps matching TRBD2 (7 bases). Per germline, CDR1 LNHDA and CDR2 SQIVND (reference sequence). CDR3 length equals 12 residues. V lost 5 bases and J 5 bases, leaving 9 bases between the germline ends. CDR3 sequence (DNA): TGTGCCAGTAGTCGGGGGGCGGAGACCCAGTACTTC. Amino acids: CASSRGAETQYF.

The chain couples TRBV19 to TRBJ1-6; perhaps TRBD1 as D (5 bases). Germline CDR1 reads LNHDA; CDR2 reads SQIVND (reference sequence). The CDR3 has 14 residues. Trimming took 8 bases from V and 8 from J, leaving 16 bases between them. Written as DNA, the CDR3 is TGTGCCAGTTCGGTAAACCCGGGGGATTCACCCCTCCACTTT. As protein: CASSVNPGDSPLHF.

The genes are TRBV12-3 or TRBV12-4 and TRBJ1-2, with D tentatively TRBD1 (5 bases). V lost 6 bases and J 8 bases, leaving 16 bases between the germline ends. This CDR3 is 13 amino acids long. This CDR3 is CASSSGVRRGYTF. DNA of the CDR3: TGTGCCAGCAGCTCGGGGGTGCGGCGGGGCTACACCTTC.

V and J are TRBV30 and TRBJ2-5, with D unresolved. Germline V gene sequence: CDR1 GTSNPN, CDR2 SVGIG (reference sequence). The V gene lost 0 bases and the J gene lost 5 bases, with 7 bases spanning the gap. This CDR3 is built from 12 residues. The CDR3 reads CAWSVLVETQYF. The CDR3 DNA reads TGTGCCTGGAGTGTACTCGTGGAGACCCAGTACTTC.